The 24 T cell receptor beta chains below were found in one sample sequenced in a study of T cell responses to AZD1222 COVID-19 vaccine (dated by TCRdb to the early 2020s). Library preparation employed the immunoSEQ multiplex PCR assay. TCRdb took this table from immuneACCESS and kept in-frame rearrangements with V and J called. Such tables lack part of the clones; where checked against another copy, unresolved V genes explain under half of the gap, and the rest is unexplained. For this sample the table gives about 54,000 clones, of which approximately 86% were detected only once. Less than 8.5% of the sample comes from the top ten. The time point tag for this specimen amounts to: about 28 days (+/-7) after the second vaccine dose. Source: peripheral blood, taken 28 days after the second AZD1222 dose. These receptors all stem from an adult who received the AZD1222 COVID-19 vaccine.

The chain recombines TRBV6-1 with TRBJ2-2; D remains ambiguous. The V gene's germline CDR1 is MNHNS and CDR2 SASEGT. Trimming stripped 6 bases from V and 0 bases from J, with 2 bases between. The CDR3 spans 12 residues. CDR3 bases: TGTGCCAGCAGCTCGAACACCGGGGAGCTGTTTTTT. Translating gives CASSSNTGELFF.

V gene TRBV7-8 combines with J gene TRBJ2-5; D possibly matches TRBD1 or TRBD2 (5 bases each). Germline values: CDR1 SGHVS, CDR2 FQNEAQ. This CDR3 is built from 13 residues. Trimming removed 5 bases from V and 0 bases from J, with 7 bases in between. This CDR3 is CASSGTNQETQYF. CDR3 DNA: TGTGCCAGCAGCGGGACCAACCAAGAGACCCAGTACTTC.

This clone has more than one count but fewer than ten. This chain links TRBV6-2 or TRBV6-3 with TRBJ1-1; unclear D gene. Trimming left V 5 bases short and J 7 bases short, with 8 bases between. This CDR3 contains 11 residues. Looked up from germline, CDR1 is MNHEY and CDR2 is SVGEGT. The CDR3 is CASSTWGEAFF. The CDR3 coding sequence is TGTGCCAGCAGTACGTGGGGTGAAGCTTTCTTT.

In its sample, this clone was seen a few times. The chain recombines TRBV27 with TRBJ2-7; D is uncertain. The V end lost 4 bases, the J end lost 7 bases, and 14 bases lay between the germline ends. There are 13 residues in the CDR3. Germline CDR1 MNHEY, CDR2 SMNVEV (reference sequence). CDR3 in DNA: TGTGCCAGCAGTTCCCTCTACGGGCGGGAGCAGTACTTC. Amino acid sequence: CASSSLYGREQYF.

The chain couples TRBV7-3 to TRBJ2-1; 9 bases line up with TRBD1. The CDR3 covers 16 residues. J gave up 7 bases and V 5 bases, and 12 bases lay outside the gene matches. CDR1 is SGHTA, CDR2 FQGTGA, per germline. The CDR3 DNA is TGTGCCAGCAGCAGACAGGGACAGGGTGGCGGAAATGAGCAGTTCTTC. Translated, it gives CASSRQGQGGGNEQFF.

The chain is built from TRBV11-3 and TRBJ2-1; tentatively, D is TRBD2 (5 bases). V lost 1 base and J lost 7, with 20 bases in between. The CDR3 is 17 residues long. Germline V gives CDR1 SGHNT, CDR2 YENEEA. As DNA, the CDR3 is TGTGCCAGCAGCTTAGGGTCTTTCGCGGGCTTGAAAAATGAGCAGTTCTTC. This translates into CASSLGSFAGLKNEQFF.

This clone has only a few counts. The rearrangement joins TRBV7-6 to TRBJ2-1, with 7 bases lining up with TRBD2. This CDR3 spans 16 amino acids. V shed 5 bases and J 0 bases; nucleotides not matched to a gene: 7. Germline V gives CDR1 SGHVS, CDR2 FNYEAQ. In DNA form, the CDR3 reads TGTGCCAGCAGCGCGATGCGGGGGAGCTCCTACAATGAGCAGTTCTTC. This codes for CASSAMRGSSYNEQFF. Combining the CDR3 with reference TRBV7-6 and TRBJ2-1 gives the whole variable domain GAGVSQSPRYKVTKRGQDVALRCDPISGHVSLYWYRQALGQGPEFLTYFNYEAQQDKSGLPNDRFSAERPEGSISTLTIQRTEQRDSAMYRCASSAMRGSSYNEQFFGPGTRLTVL.

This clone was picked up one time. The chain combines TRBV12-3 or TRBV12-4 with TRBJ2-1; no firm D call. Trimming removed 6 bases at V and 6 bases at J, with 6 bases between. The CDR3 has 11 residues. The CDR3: CASSPANEQFF. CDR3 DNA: TGTGCCAGCAGCCCGGCCAATGAGCAGTTCTTC.

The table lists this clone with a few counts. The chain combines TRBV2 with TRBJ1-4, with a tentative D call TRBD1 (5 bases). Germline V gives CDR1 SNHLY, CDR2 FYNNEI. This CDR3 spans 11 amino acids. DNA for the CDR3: TGTGCTGTACAGGAAAATGAAAAACTGTTTTTT. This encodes CAVQENEKLFF.

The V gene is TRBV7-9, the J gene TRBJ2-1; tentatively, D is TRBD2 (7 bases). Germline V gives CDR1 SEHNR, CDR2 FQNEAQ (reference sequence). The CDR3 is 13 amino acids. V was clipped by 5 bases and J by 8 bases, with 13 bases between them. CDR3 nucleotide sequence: TGTGCCAGCAGCCTAGGGGGGGCCGATGAGCAGTTCTTC. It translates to CASSLGGADEQFF.

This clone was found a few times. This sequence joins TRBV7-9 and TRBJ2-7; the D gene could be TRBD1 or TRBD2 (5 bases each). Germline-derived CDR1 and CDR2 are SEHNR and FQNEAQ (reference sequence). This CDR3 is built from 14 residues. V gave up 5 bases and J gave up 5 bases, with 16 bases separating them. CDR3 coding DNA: TGTGCCAGCAGCCGCCCCCCCCGGGACCACGAGCAGTACTTC. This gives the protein CASSRPPRDHEQYF.

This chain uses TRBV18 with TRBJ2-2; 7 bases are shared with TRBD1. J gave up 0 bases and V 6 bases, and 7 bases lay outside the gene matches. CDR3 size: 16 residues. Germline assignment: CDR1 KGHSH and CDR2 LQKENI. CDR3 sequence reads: CASSLRQGPNTGELFF. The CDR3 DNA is TGTGCCAGCTCGCTCAGACAGGGTCCGAACACCGGGGAGCTGTTTTTT.

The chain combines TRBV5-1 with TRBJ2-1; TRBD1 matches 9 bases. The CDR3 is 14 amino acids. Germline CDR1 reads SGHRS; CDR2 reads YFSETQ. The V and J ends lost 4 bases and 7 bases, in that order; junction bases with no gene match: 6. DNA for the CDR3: TGCGCCAGCAGCGGATGGACAGGGGAAAATGAGCAGTTCTTC. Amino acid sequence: CASSGWTGENEQFF.

The CDR3, as DNA: TGTGCCAGCAGCCCAGACTCCGATGAGCAGTTCTTC. This encodes CASSPDSDEQFF. V is TRBV11-3 and J is TRBJ2-1; no reliable D call. The CDR3 is 12 residues long. Germline lookup yields CDR1 SGHNT and CDR2 YENEEA. Trimming shortened V by 5 bases and J by 8 bases, and 10 bases separated the two germline ends.

CDR3 DNA sequence: TGTGCCAGCTCACCAGGGACAGGCGGTGCAACTAATGAAAAACTGTTTTTT. Translation: CASSPGTGGATNEKLFF. The chain employs TRBV18 and TRBJ1-4; 8 positions match TRBD1. Germline V gene sequence: CDR1 KGHSH, CDR2 LQKENI. The trim removed 2 bases at V and 0 bases at J, leaving 5 bases unmatched. CDR3 length: 17 amino acids.

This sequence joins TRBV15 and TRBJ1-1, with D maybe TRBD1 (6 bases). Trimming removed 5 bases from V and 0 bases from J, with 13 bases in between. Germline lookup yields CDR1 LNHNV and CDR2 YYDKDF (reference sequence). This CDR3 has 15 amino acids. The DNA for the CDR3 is TGTGCCACCAGCCCTACGTGGACAGTGAACACTGAAGCTTTCTTT. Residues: CATSPTWTVNTEAFF.

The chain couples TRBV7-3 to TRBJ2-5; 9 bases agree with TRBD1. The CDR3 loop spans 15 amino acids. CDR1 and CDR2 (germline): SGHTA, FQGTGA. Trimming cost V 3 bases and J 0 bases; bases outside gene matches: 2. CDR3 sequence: CASSLGQGYQETQYF. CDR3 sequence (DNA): TGTGCCAGCAGCTTGGGACAGGGATACCAAGAGACCCAGTACTTC.

This chain's CDR3 is CAWMRRRTHGYTF. The CDR3, as DNA: TGTGCCTGGATGCGACGAAGGACCCATGGCTACACCTTC. This chain connects TRBV30 to TRBJ1-2; D remains unclear. Germline-derived CDR1 and CDR2 are GTSNPN and SVGIG (reference sequence). Trimming shortened V by 4 bases and J by 6 bases, and 15 bases separated the two germline ends. The CDR3 runs 13 residues.

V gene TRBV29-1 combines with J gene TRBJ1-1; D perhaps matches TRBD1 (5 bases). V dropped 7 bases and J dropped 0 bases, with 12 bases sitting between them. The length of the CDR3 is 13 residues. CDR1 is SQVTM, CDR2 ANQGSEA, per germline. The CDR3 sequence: CSAREAMNTEAFF. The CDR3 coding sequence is TGCAGCGCCAGGGAGGCCATGAACACTGAAGCTTTCTTT.

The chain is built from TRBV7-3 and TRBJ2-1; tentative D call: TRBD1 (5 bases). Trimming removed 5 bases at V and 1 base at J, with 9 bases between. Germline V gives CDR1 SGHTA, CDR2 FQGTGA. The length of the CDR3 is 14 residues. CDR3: CASSPGASYNEQFF. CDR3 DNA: TGTGCCAGCAGCCCTGGGGCTTCCTACAATGAGCAGTTCTTC.

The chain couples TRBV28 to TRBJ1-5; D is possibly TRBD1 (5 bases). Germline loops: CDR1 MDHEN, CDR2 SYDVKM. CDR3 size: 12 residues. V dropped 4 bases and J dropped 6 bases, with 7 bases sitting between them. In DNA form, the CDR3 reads TGTGCCAGCAGTTCGGGGGGTCAGCCCCAGCATTTT. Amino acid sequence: CASSSGGQPQHF.

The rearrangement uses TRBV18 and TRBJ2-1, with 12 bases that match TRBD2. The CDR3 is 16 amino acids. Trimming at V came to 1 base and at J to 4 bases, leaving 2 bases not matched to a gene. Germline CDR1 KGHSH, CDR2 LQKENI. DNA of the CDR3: TGTGCCAGCTCACCACGTGGGACTAGCGGGTACAATGAGCAGTTCTTC. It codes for CASSPRGTSGYNEQFF.

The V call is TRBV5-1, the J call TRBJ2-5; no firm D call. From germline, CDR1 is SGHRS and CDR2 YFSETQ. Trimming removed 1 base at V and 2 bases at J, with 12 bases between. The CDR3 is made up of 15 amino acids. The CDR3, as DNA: TGCGCCAGCAGCTTGATGGTTGCCCCACAAGAGACCCAGTACTTC. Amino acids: CASSLMVAPQETQYF. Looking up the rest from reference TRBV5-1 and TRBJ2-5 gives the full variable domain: KAGVTQTPRYLIKTRGQQVTLSCSPISGHRSVSWYQQTPGQGLQFLFEYFSETQRNKGNFPGRFSGRQFSNSRSEMNVSTLELGDSALYLCASSLMVAPQETQYFGPGTRLLVL.

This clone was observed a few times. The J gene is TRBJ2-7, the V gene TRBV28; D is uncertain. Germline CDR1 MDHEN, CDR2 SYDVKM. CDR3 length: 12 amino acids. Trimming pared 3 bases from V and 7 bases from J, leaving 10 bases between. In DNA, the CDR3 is TGTGCCAGCAGTTTTGTGGTTTGGGAGCAGTACTTC. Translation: CASSFVVWEQYF.